This T cell receptor (beta chain) is drawn from a study of blood T cell repertoires in COVID-19. Study at large: The United States, Italy and Spain provided the acute and convalescent COVID-19 samples. Sources were T cells, B-cell-depleted T cells, or PBMCs; the material itself was cDNA or gDNA.

Data came from immunoSEQ multiplex PCR; TCRdb stores just in-frame clones and leaves some out. Among some 140,000 clones, about 78% were seen once, and the ten largest hold roughly 9.8%. The source is a man aged 60 to 69 who had recovered from COVID-19. Sequencing used peripheral blood.

CDR3 in DNA: TGTGCCAGCAGCCTCACGGGGGGGGCACATACCTACGAGCAGTACTTC. Translation gives CASSLTGGAHTYEQYF. This chain links TRBV7-9 with TRBJ2-7; 8 nucleotides agree with TRBD2. CDR3 size: 16 residues. CDR1 and CDR2 from the germline V gene are SEHNR and FQNEAQ (reference sequence). J was trimmed by 2 bases and V by 5 bases; bases with no gene match: 11.